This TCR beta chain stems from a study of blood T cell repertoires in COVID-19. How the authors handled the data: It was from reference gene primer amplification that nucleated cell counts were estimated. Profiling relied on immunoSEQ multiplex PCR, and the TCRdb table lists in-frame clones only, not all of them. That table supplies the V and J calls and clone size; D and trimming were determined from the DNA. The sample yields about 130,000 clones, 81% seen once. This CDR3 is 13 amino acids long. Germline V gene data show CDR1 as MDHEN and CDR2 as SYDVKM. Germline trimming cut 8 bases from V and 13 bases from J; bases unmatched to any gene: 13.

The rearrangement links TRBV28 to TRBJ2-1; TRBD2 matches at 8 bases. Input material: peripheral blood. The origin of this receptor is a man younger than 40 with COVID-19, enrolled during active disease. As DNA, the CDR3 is TGTGCCAGCCAAACCGCCGGGACTAGGGGACAGTTCTTC. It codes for CASQTAGTRGQFF.